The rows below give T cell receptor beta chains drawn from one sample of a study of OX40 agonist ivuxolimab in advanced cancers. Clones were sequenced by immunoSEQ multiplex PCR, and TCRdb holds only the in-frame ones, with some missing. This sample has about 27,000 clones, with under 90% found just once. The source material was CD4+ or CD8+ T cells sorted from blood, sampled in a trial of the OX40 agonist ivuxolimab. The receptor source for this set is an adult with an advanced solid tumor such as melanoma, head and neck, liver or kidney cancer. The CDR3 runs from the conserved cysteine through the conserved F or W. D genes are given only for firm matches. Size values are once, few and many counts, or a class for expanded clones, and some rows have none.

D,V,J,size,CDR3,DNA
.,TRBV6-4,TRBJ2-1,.,CASSEPTRDNEQFF,TGTGCCAGCAGTGAGCCGACGAGAGACAATGAGCAGTTCTTC
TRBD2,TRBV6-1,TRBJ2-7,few,CASAGLAGLYEQYF,TGTGCCAGCGCGGGACTAGCGGGTTTATACGAGCAGTACTTC
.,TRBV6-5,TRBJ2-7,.,CASSGGGESYEQYF,TGTGCCAGCAGCGGAGGGGGGGAGAGCTACGAGCAGTACTTC
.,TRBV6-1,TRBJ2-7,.,CASSYGRGRVSEQYF,TGTGCCAGCAGCTATGGACGGGGTCGTGTCTCCGAGCAGTACTTC
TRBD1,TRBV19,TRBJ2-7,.,CASSIGTGFLYEQYF,TGTGCCAGTAGTATCGGGACAGGCTTTCTCTACGAGCAGTACTTC
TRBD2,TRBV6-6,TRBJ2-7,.,CASRLGTSGGLYEQYF,TGTGCCAGCAGACTAGGGACTAGCGGGGGGCTGTACGAGCAGTACTTC
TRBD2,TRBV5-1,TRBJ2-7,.,CASSASGPASYEQYF,TGCGCCAGCAGCGCTAGCGGCCCCGCCTCCTACGAGCAGTACTTC
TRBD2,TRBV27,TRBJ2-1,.,CASSLAASGTNEQFF,TGTGCCAGCAGTTTGGCGGCTAGCGGGACGAATGAGCAGTTCTTC
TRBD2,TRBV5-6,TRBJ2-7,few,CASSPSGSAYEQYF,TGTGCCAGCAGCCCCAGCGGGAGCGCCTACGAGCAGTACTTC
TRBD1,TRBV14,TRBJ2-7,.,CASSRTPGQGYEQYF,TGTGCCAGCAGCCGTACCCCCGGACAGGGGTACGAGCAGTACTTC
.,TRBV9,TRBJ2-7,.,CASSDGVDEQYF,TGTGCCAGCAGCGATGGGGTCGACGAGCAGTACTTC
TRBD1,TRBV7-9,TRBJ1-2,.,CASSQPGTGDGYTF,TGTGCCAGCAGCCAACCGGGGACAGGGGATGGCTACACCTTC
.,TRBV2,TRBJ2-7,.,CASSDTTDLTYEQYF,TGTGCCAGCAGTGACACGACGGACCTCACCTACGAGCAGTACTTC
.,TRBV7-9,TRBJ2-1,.,CASSLGSYNEQFF,TGTGCCAGCAGCTTAGGTTCCTACAATGAGCAGTTCTTC
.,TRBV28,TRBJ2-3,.,CASSFSGRGGTDTQYF,TGTGCCAGCAGTTTCTCCGGGCGAGGCGGCACAGATACGCAGTATTTT
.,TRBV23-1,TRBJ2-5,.,CASSFDRQETQYF,TGCGCCAGCAGCTTCGACAGGCAAGAGACCCAGTACTTC
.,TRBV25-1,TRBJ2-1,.,CASSFVYNEQFF,TGTGCCAGCAGCTTTGTCTACAATGAGCAGTTCTTC
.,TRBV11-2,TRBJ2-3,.,CASSLTQITTDTQYF,TGTGCCAGCAGCTTAACCCAGATCACCACAGATACGCAGTATTTT
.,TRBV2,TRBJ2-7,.,CASSGTGQASYEQYF,TGTGCCAGCAGTGGAACGGGACAAGCCTCCTACGAGCAGTACTTC